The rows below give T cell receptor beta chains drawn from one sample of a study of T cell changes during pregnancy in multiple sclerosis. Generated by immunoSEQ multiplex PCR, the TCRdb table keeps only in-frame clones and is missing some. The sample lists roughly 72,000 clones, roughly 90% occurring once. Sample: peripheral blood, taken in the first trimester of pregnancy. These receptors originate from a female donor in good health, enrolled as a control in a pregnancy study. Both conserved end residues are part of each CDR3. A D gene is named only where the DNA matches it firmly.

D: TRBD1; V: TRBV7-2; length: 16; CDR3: CASSPGDRILSYGYTF
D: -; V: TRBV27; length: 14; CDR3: CASSFQGQGTEAFF
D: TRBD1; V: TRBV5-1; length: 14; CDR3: CASSLEGTGDGYTF
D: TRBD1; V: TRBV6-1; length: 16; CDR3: CASSEGPGQGNEGYTF
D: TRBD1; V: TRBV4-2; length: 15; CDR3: CASSQGDSSTGELFF
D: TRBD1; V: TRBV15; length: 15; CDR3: CATSRERQGGQPQHF
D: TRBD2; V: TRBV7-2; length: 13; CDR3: CASRLGTSRIQYF
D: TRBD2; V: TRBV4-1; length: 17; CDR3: CASSQGAGASSYNEQFF
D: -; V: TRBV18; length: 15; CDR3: CASSPYGTIQETQYF
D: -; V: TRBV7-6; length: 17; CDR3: CASSLVAGQGLYNEQFF
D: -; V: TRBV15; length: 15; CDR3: CATSRDWGPGETQYF
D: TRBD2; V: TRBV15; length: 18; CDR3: CATSSSSGSPVVSYEQYF
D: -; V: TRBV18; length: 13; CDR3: CASSPRLTDSQFF
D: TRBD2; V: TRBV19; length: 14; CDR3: CASSRTSGGTTQYF
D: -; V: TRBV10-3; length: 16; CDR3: CAISESAGALSNEQFF
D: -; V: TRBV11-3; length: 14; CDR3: CASSFDGQGSEQYF
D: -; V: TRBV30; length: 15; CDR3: CAWSVRQAYSYEQYF
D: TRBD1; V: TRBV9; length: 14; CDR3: CASSVEGARTEAFF
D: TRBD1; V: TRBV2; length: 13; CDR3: CASRQGQGYGYTF
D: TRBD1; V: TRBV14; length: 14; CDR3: CASRTGGVGSPLHF
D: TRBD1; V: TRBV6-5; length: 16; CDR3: CASSFLRTGGNYGYTF
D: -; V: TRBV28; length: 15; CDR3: CASSPGGGYGQPQHF
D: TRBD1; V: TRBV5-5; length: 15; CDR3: CASRPLQGDRTEAFF
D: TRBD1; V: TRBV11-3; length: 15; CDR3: CASSLRGTGGNEQFF
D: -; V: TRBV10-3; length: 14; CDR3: CAISESGNKNIQYF
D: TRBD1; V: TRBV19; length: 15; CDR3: CASTDLTGKNYGYTF
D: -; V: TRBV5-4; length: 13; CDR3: CASSLSPQETQYF
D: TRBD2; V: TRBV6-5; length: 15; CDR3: CASSSGLHSYNEQFF
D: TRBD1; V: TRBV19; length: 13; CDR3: CASRTGGSYEQFF
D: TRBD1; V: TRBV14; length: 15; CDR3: CASSRDRALNTEAFF
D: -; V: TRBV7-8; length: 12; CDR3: CASSPQGNTQYF
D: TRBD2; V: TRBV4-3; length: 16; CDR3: CASSQTHSGGTYEQYF
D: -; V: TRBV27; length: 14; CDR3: CASSSPGSNTEAFF